A selection of T cell receptor beta chains follows, all from one sample in a study of T cells after yellow fever vaccination. Each CDR3 protein is one row after TCRdb ran MiXCR on the 5' RACE reads. The sample gives some 160,000 distinct CDR3 sequences, 9.3% of which show up once; under 40% is in the top ten. Here the sequenced sample was CD8+ T cells sorted from PBMCs, taken 45 days after the yellow fever booster vaccination. These receptors were collected from a man aged 18 to 29 who received the YFV17D yellow fever vaccine. CDR3s leave out the opening cysteine and the closing phenylalanine or tryptophan.

v_gene: TRBV5-1; CDR3aa: ASNPSDRVIGGANVLT
v_gene: TRBV3-1; CDR3aa: ASSPTSGVTDTQY
v_gene: TRBV4-1; CDR3aa: ASSQESVRGTEAF
v_gene: TRBV6-4; CDR3aa: ASSRTSGGQETQY
v_gene: TRBV4-3; CDR3aa: ASSQDRGYWQTQY
v_gene: TRBV4-3; CDR3aa: ASSQGWGDIDNEQF
v_gene: TRBV6-2/TRBV6-3; CDR3aa: ASRIAASSYNEQF
v_gene: TRBV9; CDR3aa: ASSETAKVNIQY
v_gene: TRBV15; CDR3aa: ATSRVPPYNEQF
v_gene: TRBV14; CDR3aa: ASTPLDVSRGYT
v_gene: TRBV7-9; CDR3aa: ASSLVAGPTEAF
v_gene: TRBV29-1; CDR3aa: SVGPPVGAQETQY
v_gene: TRBV4-1; CDR3aa: ASSSSRGSTDTQY
v_gene: TRBV28; CDR3aa: ASSFGTGRTYEQY
v_gene: TRBV7-6; CDR3aa: ASSLFAGDSYNEQF
v_gene: TRBV20-1; CDR3aa: SAILQGNEQF
v_gene: TRBV27; CDR3aa: ASTMTGTSEQY
v_gene: TRBV19; CDR3aa: ASSPRGGILEQF
v_gene: TRBV6-1; CDR3aa: ASRGGYGEAF
v_gene: TRBV7-3; CDR3aa: ASSLGLAGNEQF
v_gene: TRBV6-2/TRBV6-3; CDR3aa: ASSRTQGRREQF
v_gene: TRBV20-1; CDR3aa: SASSKDEQF
v_gene: TRBV6-5; CDR3aa: ASSYRKGISTDTQY
v_gene: TRBV4-1; CDR3aa: ASSHSSPGDVGGF
v_gene: TRBV13; CDR3aa: ASSQRGASTDTQY
v_gene: TRBV20-1; CDR3aa: SARDRLTGDYGYT
v_gene: TRBV18; CDR3aa: ASSPSGTLEDEQY
v_gene: TRBV7-3; CDR3aa: ASSDSRRNTEAF
v_gene: TRBV7-6; CDR3aa: ASSFGPAGANVLT
v_gene: TRBV19; CDR3aa: ASSITGGGTYNEQF
v_gene: TRBV6-5; CDR3aa: ASSYSGTQETQY
v_gene: TRBV12-3/TRBV12-4; CDR3aa: ASSTPQGTSYNEQF
v_gene: TRBV12-3/TRBV12-4; CDR3aa: ASMTGRDPRETQY
v_gene: TRBV27; CDR3aa: ASIKSGGAQETQY
v_gene: TRBV4-1; CDR3aa: ASSQEPATFNEQF
v_gene: TRBV10-1; CDR3aa: ASSESEGRTDTQY
v_gene: TRBV10-3; CDR3aa: AISVGEGSYNEQF
v_gene: TRBV20-1; CDR3aa: SARGYNSPLH
v_gene: TRBV4-3; CDR3aa: ASSPYRDSSYEQY
v_gene: TRBV20-1; CDR3aa: SATYWTAQETQY
v_gene: TRBV5-1; CDR3aa: ASSLLDTQY
v_gene: TRBV4-1; CDR3aa: ASSHPPLAGDSGNTIY
v_gene: TRBV6-1; CDR3aa: ASSTGGFRGAEAF
v_gene: TRBV20-1; CDR3aa: SAYATGAGDEQY
v_gene: TRBV6-6; CDR3aa: ASSPTGGPGYGYT
v_gene: TRBV27; CDR3aa: ASSSQWSETQY
v_gene: TRBV4-2; CDR3aa: ASSQGTSGGADTQY
v_gene: TRBV15; CDR3aa: ATSRDETNYGYT
v_gene: TRBV4-3; CDR3aa: ASSPLGAGNTGELF
v_gene: TRBV20-1; CDR3aa: SARDFGKANYGYT
v_gene: TRBV11-2; CDR3aa: ASSFPGGTEAF
v_gene: TRBV5-1; CDR3aa: ASSPKDQSSYNEQF
v_gene: TRBV4-3; CDR3aa: ASSQDSGGITYNEQF
v_gene: TRBV5-6; CDR3aa: ASSFRVDTDTQY
v_gene: TRBV6-2/TRBV6-3; CDR3aa: ASSYKGTQY
v_gene: TRBV5-1; CDR3aa: ASTGTPGPEAF
v_gene: TRBV12-5; CDR3aa: ASGLGQGTGELF